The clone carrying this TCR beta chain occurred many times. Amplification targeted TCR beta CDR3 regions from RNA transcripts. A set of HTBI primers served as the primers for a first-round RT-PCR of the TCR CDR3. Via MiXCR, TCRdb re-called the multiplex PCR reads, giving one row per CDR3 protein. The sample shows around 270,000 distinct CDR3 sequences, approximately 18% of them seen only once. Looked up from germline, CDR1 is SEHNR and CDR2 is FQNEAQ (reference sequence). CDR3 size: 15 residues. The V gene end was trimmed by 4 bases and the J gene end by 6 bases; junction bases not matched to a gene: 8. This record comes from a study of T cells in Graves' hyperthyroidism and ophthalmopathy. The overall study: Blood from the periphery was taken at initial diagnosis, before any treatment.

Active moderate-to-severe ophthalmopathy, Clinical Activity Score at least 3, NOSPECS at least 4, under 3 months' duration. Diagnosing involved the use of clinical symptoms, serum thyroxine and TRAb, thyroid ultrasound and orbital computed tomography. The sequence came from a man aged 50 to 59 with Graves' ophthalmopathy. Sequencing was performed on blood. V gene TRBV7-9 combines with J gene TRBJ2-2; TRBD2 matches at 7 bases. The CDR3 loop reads CASSWAGVDSGELFF. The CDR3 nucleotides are TGTGCCAGCAGCTGGGCGGGAGTGGATTCCGGGGAGCTGTTTTTT.